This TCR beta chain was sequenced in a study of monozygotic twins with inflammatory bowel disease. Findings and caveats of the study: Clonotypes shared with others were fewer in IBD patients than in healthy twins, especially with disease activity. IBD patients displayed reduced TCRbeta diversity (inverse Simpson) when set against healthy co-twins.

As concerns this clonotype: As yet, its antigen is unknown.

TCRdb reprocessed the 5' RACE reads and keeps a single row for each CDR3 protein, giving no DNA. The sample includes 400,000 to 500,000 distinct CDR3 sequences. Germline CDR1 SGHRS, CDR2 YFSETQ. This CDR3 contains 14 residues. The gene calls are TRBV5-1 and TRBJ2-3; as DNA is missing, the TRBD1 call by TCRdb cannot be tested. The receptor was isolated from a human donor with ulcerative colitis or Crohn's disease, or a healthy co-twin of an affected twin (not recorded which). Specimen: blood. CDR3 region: CASSSGGSTDTQYF.